This TCR beta chain derives from a study of T-cell memory formation after mild COVID-19. Constant-segment primers were used for 5'RACE, and the resulting TCR alpha and TCR beta cDNA libraries carried sample barcodes and UMIs. MiXCR was run by TCRdb on the 5' RACE reads, yielding one entry per CDR3 protein. Of about 240,000 distinct CDR3 sequences in the sample, around a tenth are singletons; the top ten hold roughly 21%. This clonotype occurred many times. Germline V CDR1 and CDR2: SGHVS, FQNEAQ. The CDR3 sequence is 17 residues long. V dropped 2 bases and J dropped 0 bases, with 11 bases sitting between them.

This sequence joins TRBV7-8 and TRBJ2-6; D gene ambiguous. The sample was PBMCs or a T cell subset sorted from them (not recorded which). This clonotype was sampled from a man younger than 35 who had mild COVID-19 (a few samples of this study predate the infection). Cell type and time point are not known. CDR3 loop: CASSLPRRYSGANVLTF. CDR3 nucleotides: TGTGCCAGCAGCTTACCCCGACGGTACTCTGGGGCCAACGTCCTGACTTTC.